This TCR beta chain was retrieved from a study of blood T cell repertoires in COVID-19. Study summary: Sites across the United States, Italy and Spain contributed samples from acute and convalescent COVID-19. T cells, B-cell-depleted T cells, or PBMCs supplied cDNA or gDNA.

Per the authors' pipeline: The assay estimated nucleated cells by amplifying reference gene primers. Profiled with immunoSEQ multiplex PCR; TCRdb holds only in-frame clones, not every one. V, J and clone size reflect that table, while D and trimming were determined from the DNA. The sample holds fewer than 350,000 clones; approximately 83% are singletons and the top ten take under 2.5%. The ends lost 2 bases at V and 4 bases at J; junction bases unmatched: 7. The CDR3 covers 15 residues. CDR1 and CDR2 from the germline V gene are LNHNV and YYDKDF (reference sequence). The origin of this receptor is a man in his thirties or forties who had recovered from COVID-19. This chain joins TRBV15 and TRBJ1-1; 7 bases are a match to TRBD1. The source material was PBMCs or T cells enriched from blood (not recorded which). The CDR3 loop reads CATSRNRGGSTEAFF. For the CDR3, the DNA is TGTGCCACCAGCAGAAACAGGGGTGGAAGCACTGAAGCTTTCTTT. Full variable domain (rest looked up from reference TRBV15 and TRBJ1-1): DAMVIQNPRYQVTQFGKPVTLSCSQTLNHNVMYWYQQKSSQAPKLLFHYYDKDFNNEADTPDNFQSRRPNTSFCFLDIRSPGLGDTAMYLCATSRNRGGSTEAFFGQGTRLTVV.